This T cell receptor (beta chain) derives from a study of CD8 T cells in ankylosing spondylitis. Whole-study findings and limits: Reports of some motif variants in reactive arthritis synovial fluid and blood predate this one. It was reported that disease-linked clones were significantly enriched in matched ankylosing spondylitis synovial fluid.

Turning to this clonotype: The antigen remains undetermined.

The ends were cut back, 0 bases at V and 2 bases at J, with 15 bases in the middle. CDR3 length: 17 amino acids. Germline CDR1 and CDR2: SGHVS and FQNEAQ. TCRdb independently ran MiXCR on the 5' RACE reads; one entry per CDR3 protein. The table lists about 280,000 distinct CDR3 sequences, approximately 20% of them singletons. The chain couples TRBV7-8 to TRBJ2-3; D call uncertain. The sequence was obtained from a male donor with ankylosing spondylitis or in good health (not recorded which). The sequencing input was blood, either unsorted or a sorted T cell fraction (not recorded which). CDR3 bases: TGTGCCAGCAGCTTAGCAGCGTCTACCGCCAACACAGATACGCAGTATTTT. It encodes CASSLAASTANTDTQYF.